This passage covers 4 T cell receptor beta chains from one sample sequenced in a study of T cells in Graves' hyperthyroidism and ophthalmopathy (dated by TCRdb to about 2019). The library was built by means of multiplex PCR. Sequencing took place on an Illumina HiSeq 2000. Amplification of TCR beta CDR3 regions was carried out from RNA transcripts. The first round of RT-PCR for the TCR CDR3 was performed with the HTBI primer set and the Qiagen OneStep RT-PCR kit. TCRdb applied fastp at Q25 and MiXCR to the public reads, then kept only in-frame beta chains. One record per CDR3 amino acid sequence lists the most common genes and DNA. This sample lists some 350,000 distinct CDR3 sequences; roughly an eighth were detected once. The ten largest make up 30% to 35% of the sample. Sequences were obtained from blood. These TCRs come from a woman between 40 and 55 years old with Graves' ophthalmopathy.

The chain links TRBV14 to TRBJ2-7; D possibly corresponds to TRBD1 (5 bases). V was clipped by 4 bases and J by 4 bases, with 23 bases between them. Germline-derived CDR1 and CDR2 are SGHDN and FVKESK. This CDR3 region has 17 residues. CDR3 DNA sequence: TGTGCCAGCAGCCTTAACAGGTTGACAGACGGAGTTTACGAGCAGTACTTC. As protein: CASSLNRLTDGVYEQYF.

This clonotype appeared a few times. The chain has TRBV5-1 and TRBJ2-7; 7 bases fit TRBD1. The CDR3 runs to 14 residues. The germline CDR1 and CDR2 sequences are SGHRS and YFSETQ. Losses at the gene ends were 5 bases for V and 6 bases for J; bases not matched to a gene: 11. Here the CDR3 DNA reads TGCGCCAGCAGGCCCGGGACAGCGAACTGCGAGCAGTACTTC. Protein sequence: CASRPGTANCEQYF. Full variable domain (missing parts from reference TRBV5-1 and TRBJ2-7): KAGVTQTPRYLIKTRGQQVTLSCSPISGHRSVSWYQQTPGQGLQFLFEYFSETQRNKGNFPGRFSGRQFSNSRSEMNVSTLELGDSALYLCASRPGTANCEQYFGPGTRLTVT.

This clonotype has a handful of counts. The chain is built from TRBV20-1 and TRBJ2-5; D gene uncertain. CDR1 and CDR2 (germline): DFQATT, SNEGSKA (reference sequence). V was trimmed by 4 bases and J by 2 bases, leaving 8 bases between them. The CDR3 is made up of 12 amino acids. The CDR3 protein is CSAKTAQETQYF. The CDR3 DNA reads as TGCAGTGCTAAGACCGCTCAAGAGACCCAGTACTTC.

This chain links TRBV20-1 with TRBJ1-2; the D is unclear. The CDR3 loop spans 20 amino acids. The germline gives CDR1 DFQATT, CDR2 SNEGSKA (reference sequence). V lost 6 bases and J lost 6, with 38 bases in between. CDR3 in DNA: TGCAGTGCCACCCCGGGTCCTGATGGGGTAAACGGGTTGGGTTTTAATGGCTACACCTTC. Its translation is CSATPGPDGVNGLGFNGYTF.